This T cell receptor (beta chain) was sequenced for a study of post-analysis software for immune sequencing data. This clonotype was found many times. Its matching antigen is unknown. TCR beta cDNA libraries included unique molecular identifiers. Each CDR3 protein gets one entry after TCRdb re-called the PCR reads with MiXCR. The data contain about 150,000 distinct CDR3 sequences, about 30% of them singletons. General observations from the study: Diversity measured as normalized Chao1 was significantly lower in multiple sclerosis patients than in controls.

What was sequenced was blood. The origin of this receptor is a girl aged 5-17 years with multiple sclerosis.

In nucleotides, the CDR3 is TGTGCCAGCAGCTCCGGGACTAGCGGGAAAGGTCAGCACAATGAGCAGTTCTTC. It is translated as CASSSGTSGKGQHNEQFF. This sequence joins TRBV7-2 and TRBJ2-1; TRBD2 matches 13 bases. Germline CDR1 and CDR2: SGHTA and FQGNSA. V shed 4 bases and J 5 bases; nucleotides not matched to a gene: 11. This CDR3 has 18 residues.